The present entry profiles one T cell receptor (beta chain) with its context. Its antigen is unidentified. This sample stems from a study of vaccination effects on CD4 cells after COVID-19. Overall study context: Sequencing in the ViraFEST assay came after antigen-specific CD4+ T cells had been expanded with viral peptide pools, which were used to stimulate PBMC. Post-vaccine draws lagged the second dose by a median of 72 days.

General observations from the study: Early post-infection timepoints were absent, and convalescent patients were few. Clones of infection and vaccine origin contracted markedly late after vaccination.

Clones were read by immunoSEQ multiplex PCR, and TCRdb kept only the in-frame ones, dropping some. The sample lists 50,000 to 60,000 clones; just under 80% were seen once. CD4+ T cell isolation took place after 10 days of culture. Participants each got two BNT162b2 or mRNA-1273 vaccine doses. The CDR3 covers 15 residues. V lost 0 bases and J lost 3, with 9 bases in between. The germline V gene encodes CDR1 SGHNT and CDR2 YYREEE (reference sequence). The sample in question was CD4+ T cells from PBMCs cultured without peptide, obtained after COVID-19 vaccination. This chain uses TRBV5-4 with TRBJ1-4; tentatively, D is TRBD1 (5 bases). The sequence derives from a human donor who received a COVID-19 vaccine. CDR3: CASSLGRDANEKLFF. CDR3 bases: TGTGCCAGCAGCTTGGGCAGGGACGCTAATGAAAAACTGTTTTTT. The full variable domain, its missing parts supplied by reference TRBV5-4 and TRBJ1-4, is ETGVTQSPTHLIKTRGQQVTLRCSSQSGHNTVSWYQQALGQGPQFIFQYYREEENGRGNFPPRFSGLQFPNYSSELNVNALELDDSALYLCASSLGRDANEKLFFGSGTQLSVL.